The 28 T cell receptor beta chains in this list originate from one sample, sequenced in a study of regulatory T cells in long-lasting Graves disease. Described time point: newly diagnosed GD, antithyroid drugs for less than 3 months. The TCR library was made from RNA extracted from PBMCs. HTBI primers from iRepertoire and Arm-PCR of CDR3 regions yielded the TCR beta libraries. TCRdb used MiXCR to reprocess the multiplex PCR reads, holding one entry per CDR3 protein. There are over 350,000 distinct CDR3 sequences in the sample; 14% occur only once, and 17% lies in the top ten. The same data also contributed to another study, on T cells in Graves' hyperthyroidism and ophthalmopathy.

Source: peripheral blood mononuclear cells (PBMCs), taken at new diagnosis, from a patient treated with antithyroid drugs. The receptor source for this set is a woman in her 50s with Graves disease.

This clonotype was seen repeatedly, ten times or more. The rearrangement joins TRBV28 to TRBJ2-3; 7 nucleotides align to TRBD1. Trimming cost V 2 bases and J 5 bases; bases outside gene matches: 10. This CDR3 contains 16 residues. Germline V gene sequence: CDR1 MDHEN, CDR2 SYDVKM. CDR3 coding DNA: TGTGCCAGCAGTTTACTAAGCGACAGGGTCCGAGATACGCAGTATTTT. This translates into CASSLLSDRVRDTQYF.

In this sample, this clonotype turned up a few times. J is TRBJ1-5 and V is TRBV6-7, with 9 bases aligning to TRBD1. TRBV6-7 is an ORF, with its function uncertain. V lost 2 bases to trimming and J lost 3 bases; unmatched junction nucleotides: 5. This CDR3 has 16 amino acids. The chain's CDR3 is CASSYPDRGPNQPQHF. The CDR3 DNA reads TGTGCCAGCAGTTACCCGGACAGGGGCCCCAATCAGCCCCAGCATTTT.

This clonotype was detected only a few times. The chain has TRBV10-1 and TRBJ2-1; 10 bases map to TRBD2. This CDR3 has 14 residues. V lost 5 bases to trimming and J lost 9 bases; unmatched junction nucleotides: 7. Germline V gene lookup returns CDR1 WNHNN and CDR2 SYGVQD (reference sequence). CDR3 loop: CASSPLAGGSEQFF. The CDR3 DNA sequence: TGCGCCAGCAGTCCGTTAGCGGGAGGATCTGAGCAGTTCTTC.

This clonotype was found many times. The J gene is TRBJ2-3, the V gene TRBV2; no firm D call. The CDR3 runs 12 residues. The V and J ends lost 4 bases and 4 bases respectively, with 6 bases between them. CDR1 and CDR2 from the germline V gene are SNHLY and FYNNEI. The CDR3 sequence is CASSVSADTQYF. CDR3 nucleotides: TGTGCCAGCAGTGTTTCCGCAGATACGCAGTATTTT.

In this sample, this clonotype turned up a few times. The chain recombines TRBV7-2 with TRBJ2-2; TRBD1 agrees at 9 bases. Per germline, CDR1 SGHTA and CDR2 FQGNSA. CDR3 length equals 16 residues. The trim removed 4 bases at V and 1 base at J, leaving 4 bases unmatched. In DNA, the CDR3 is TGTGCCAGCAGCTACGGGACAGGGTGGAACACCGGGGAGCTGTTTTTT. Translating gives CASSYGTGWNTGELFF.

There are a few counts of this clonotype. This chain joins TRBV7-9 and TRBJ2-5; 10 bases align to TRBD1. J gave up 5 bases and V 5 bases, and 14 bases lay outside the gene matches. The CDR3 consists of 17 residues. CDR1 is SEHNR, CDR2 FQNEAQ, per germline (reference sequence). CDR3 DNA sequence: TGTGCCAGCAGCCCTCTGTGGACAGGGGGGTCCACGGAGACCCAGTACTTC. This codes for CASSPLWTGGSTETQYF.

CDR3 loop: CASRREDTQYF. The CDR3, as DNA: TGTGCCAGCAGAAGAGAAGATACGCAGTATTTT. V and J are TRBV6-1 and TRBJ2-3; no definite D call. V was trimmed by 6 bases and J by 5 bases, leaving 6 bases between them. The CDR3 is made up of 11 amino acids. Germline V CDR1 and CDR2: MNHNS, SASEGT.

With regard to this clonotype: This sequence is one base from a far larger clone and is likely a read error. The chain joins TRBV5-5 to TRBJ2-3; D possibly corresponds to TRBD1 (6 bases). CDR3 size: 15 residues. Germline CDR1 is SGHKS and CDR2 is YYEKEE (reference sequence). CDR3 bases: TGCGCCAGCAGCAAAGGACAGCCTCGGACAGATACGCAGTATTTT. Protein product: CASSKGQPRTDTQYF.

This clonotype was observed a handful of times. V is TRBV4-1 and J is TRBJ2-2; 10 bases fit TRBD1. The V segment lost 4 bases and the J segment 3 bases; nucleotides outside the gene matches: 2. This CDR3 has 15 residues. Germline CDR1 MGHRA, CDR2 YSYEKL. CDR3 loop: CASSRGQGYTGELFF. CDR3 sequence (DNA): TGCGCCAGCAGCCGGGGACAGGGGTACACCGGGGAGCTGTTTTTT.

The chain carries TRBV15 and TRBJ2-1; D call uncertain. Germline V lookup: CDR1 LNHNV, CDR2 YYDKDF (reference sequence). This CDR3 has 17 residues. Trimming stripped 3 bases from V and 0 bases from J, with 15 bases between. The CDR3: CATSRYPSGHSYNEQFF. The CDR3 DNA reads TGTGCCACCAGCAGGTACCCTTCCGGCCACTCCTACAATGAGCAGTTCTTC.

V usage is TRBV24-1 and J usage is TRBJ2-2, with D tentatively TRBD1 or TRBD2 (6 bases each). Germline values: CDR1 KGHDR, CDR2 SFDVKD. The CDR3 contains 16 residues. V lost 4 bases and J lost 0, with 11 bases in between. CDR3 sequence reads: CATSDHRDSNTGELFF. Written as DNA, the CDR3 is TGTGCCACCAGTGACCACAGGGACTCGAACACCGGGGAGCTGTTTTTT.

In this sample, this clonotype turned up many times. The chain combines TRBV7-8 with TRBJ2-1; perhaps TRBD2 as D (5 bases). Trimming removed 2 bases from V and 9 bases from J, with 8 bases in between. The length of the CDR3 is 12 residues. Germline CDR1 is SGHVS and CDR2 is FQNEAQ. DNA of the CDR3: TGTGCCAGCAGCTTATTTGCGGGTGAGCAGTTCTTC. Translated, it gives CASSLFAGEQFF.

To note about this clonotype: At one end, the junction sequence differs from germline, possibly due to a read error. This chain uses TRBV19 with TRBJ1-3; D gene uncertain. The CDR3 sequence is 16 residues long. CDR1 is LNHDA and CDR2 is SQIVND in the germline V gene (reference sequence). In nucleotides, the CDR3 is TGTGCCAGTCGACAATCATCTCTTTCTCCCAAAAACTCCATATATTTT. Translation: CASRQSSLSPKNSIYF.

Regarding this clonotype: A much larger clone sits a single nucleotide away, making a read error possible. V usage is TRBV29-1 and J usage is TRBJ2-3, with a weak D call TRBD2 (6 bases). The CDR3 length is 15 residues. V lost 7 bases, J lost 6 bases, and 23 bases lay in between. In germline, CDR1 is SQVTM, CDR2 ANQGSEA. The CDR3 sequence: CSGLTGASVVDTQYF. CDR3 sequence (DNA): TGCAGCGGCCTTACCGGGGCTAGCGTGGTTGATACGCAGTATTTT.

This clonotype was detected ten times or more. DNA of the CDR3: TGCAGTGCAGGGACTAGCGGGTTCTCCTACGAGCAGTACTTC. Protein: CSAGTSGFSYEQYF. The V call is TRBV20-1, the J call TRBJ2-7, with 12 bases that match TRBD2. J lost 0 bases, V lost 6 bases, and 3 bases had no gene match. This CDR3 spans 14 amino acids. CDR1 is DFQATT and CDR2 is SNEGSKA in the germline V gene (reference sequence).

This chain links TRBV20-1 with TRBJ2-6; a possible D gene is TRBD1 (7 bases). Per the germline V gene, CDR1 is DFQATT and CDR2 is SNEGSKA (reference sequence). The CDR3 is 16 amino acids. Trimming cost V 6 bases and J 2 bases, with 17 bases left between them. The CDR3 loop is CSAIRQGLAGANVLTF. Written as DNA, the CDR3 is TGCAGTGCAATACGACAGGGACTGGCTGGGGCCAACGTCCTGACTTTC.

This clonotype was seen at least ten times. This rearrangement joins TRBV10-3 to TRBJ2-7, with 9 bases aligning to TRBD1. Per germline, CDR1 ENHRY and CDR2 SYGVKD. J gave up 3 bases and V 11 bases, and 8 bases lay outside the gene matches. CDR3 size: 13 residues. CDR3 in amino acids: CAVSGTGLYEQYF. The CDR3 DNA sequence: TGTGCCGTCTCCGGGACAGGGCTCTACGAGCAGTACTTC.

The chain joins TRBV7-3 to TRBJ1-2; 10 bases match TRBD1. The CDR3 covers 15 residues. Germline V gene lookup returns CDR1 SGHTA and CDR2 FQGTGA. J gave up 8 bases and V 3 bases, and 9 bases lay outside the gene matches. The CDR3: CASSLTGGAGSGYTF. CDR3 nucleotides: TGTGCCAGCAGCTTGACAGGGGGCGCGGGGAGCGGCTACACCTTC.

Ten or more counts support this clonotype. The chain carries TRBV6-2 or TRBV6-3 and TRBJ2-3; 9 positions agree with TRBD1. The V gene end was trimmed by 6 bases and the J gene end by 6 bases; junction bases not matched to a gene: 13. Germline assignment: CDR1 MNHEY and CDR2 SVGEGT. The CDR3 sequence is 16 residues long. DNA for the CDR3: TGTGCCAGCAGCACGTCGTTTAGGACAGGGGACGATACGCAGTATTTT. Translation gives CASSTSFRTGDDTQYF.

This clonotype was found a few times. This chain uses TRBV12-3 or TRBV12-4 with TRBJ2-7; possible D gene TRBD1, 6 bases. V gave up 6 bases and J gave up 4 bases, with 10 bases separating them. The CDR3 contains 12 residues. In DNA form, the CDR3 reads TGTGCCAGCAGAACCAGGGGTTACGAGCAGTACTTC. Amino acids: CASRTRGYEQYF.

V and J are TRBV24-1 and TRBJ1-2; the match to TRBD1 covers 10 bases. Germline-derived CDR1 and CDR2 are KGHDR and SFDVKD. With V trimmed by 2 bases and J by 7 bases, 9 bases remained unmatched. This CDR3 region has 16 residues. CDR3 residues: CATSDYAGTGVGGYTF. The CDR3 coding sequence is TGTGCCACCAGTGATTACGCCGGGACAGGGGTAGGTGGCTACACCTTC.

V gene TRBV9 combines with J gene TRBJ2-7, with D possibly being TRBD1 (7 bases). The CDR3 runs 15 residues. V was pared by 0 bases and J by 2 bases, with 12 bases between. From germline, CDR1 is SGDLS and CDR2 YYNGEE. CDR3 in DNA: TGTGCCAGCAGCGTAGGTCAGGGGGGTACCTACGAGCAGTACTTC. It encodes CASSVGQGGTYEQYF.

The chain has TRBV13 and TRBJ2-7; D is possibly TRBD2 (6 bases). Germline-derived CDR1 and CDR2 are PRHDT and FYEKMQ (reference sequence). This CDR3 is built from 16 residues. With 1 base removed from V and 2 bases from J, the gap between germline ends came to 15 bases. In DNA form, the CDR3 reads TGTGCCAGCAGCTTAGTTCGGGGAGGAGGTACCTACGAGCAGTACTTC. It yields the protein CASSLVRGGGTYEQYF.

Many counts were recorded for this clonotype. V is TRBV5-1 and J is TRBJ2-7; 7 bases map to TRBD1. Trimming at V came to 4 bases and at J to 0 bases, leaving 7 bases not matched to a gene. Germline CDR1 SGHRS, CDR2 YFSETQ. The CDR3 runs to 15 residues. The CDR3 coding sequence is TGCGCCAGCAGCGAACAGGGGACCAGCTCCTACGAGCAGTACTTC. It specifies CASSEQGTSSYEQYF.

There are a few counts of this clonotype. The chain recombines TRBV2 with TRBJ1-4; tentatively, D is TRBD1 (6 bases). Germline V gene lookup returns CDR1 SNHLY and CDR2 FYNNEI. The ends were cut back, 4 bases at V and 6 bases at J, with 12 bases in the middle. The CDR3 runs to 14 residues. The CDR3: CASSVEGEDEKLFF. In DNA, the CDR3 is TGTGCCAGCAGTGTAGAGGGGGAAGATGAAAAACTGTTTTTT.

This clonotype was recorded many times. The chain couples TRBV5-1 to TRBJ2-7; 7 nucleotides line up with TRBD1. The CDR3 consists of 14 residues. Per the germline V gene, CDR1 is SGHRS and CDR2 is YFSETQ. V lost 2 bases, J lost 5 bases, and 7 bases stayed unmatched. CDR3 residues: CASSLTGVSHEQYF. In DNA form, the CDR3 reads TGCGCCAGCAGCTTAACAGGGGTTTCCCACGAGCAGTACTTC.

In this sample, this clonotype turned up many times. The chain has TRBV6-2 or TRBV6-3 and TRBJ2-7; TRBD1 matches 9 bases. Germline V gene data show CDR1 as MNHEY and CDR2 as SVGEGT. This CDR3 has 16 residues. J lost 3 bases, V lost 6 bases, and 12 bases had no gene match. This CDR3 reads CASRAPGGTGNYEQYF. The CDR3 DNA sequence: TGTGCCAGCAGAGCCCCCGGGGGGACAGGGAACTACGAGCAGTACTTC.

This clonotype has at least ten counts. The chain uses TRBV19 and TRBJ2-3, with 8 positions matching TRBD2. CDR3 length: 18 amino acids. Germline trimming cut 5 bases from V and 2 bases from J; bases unmatched to any gene: 15. Per germline, CDR1 LNHDA and CDR2 SQIVND (reference sequence). CDR3 coding DNA: TGTGCCAGTAGTCCTAGACCCCCACGGACTAGCTTCACAGATACGCAGTATTTT. It is translated as CASSPRPPRTSFTDTQYF.